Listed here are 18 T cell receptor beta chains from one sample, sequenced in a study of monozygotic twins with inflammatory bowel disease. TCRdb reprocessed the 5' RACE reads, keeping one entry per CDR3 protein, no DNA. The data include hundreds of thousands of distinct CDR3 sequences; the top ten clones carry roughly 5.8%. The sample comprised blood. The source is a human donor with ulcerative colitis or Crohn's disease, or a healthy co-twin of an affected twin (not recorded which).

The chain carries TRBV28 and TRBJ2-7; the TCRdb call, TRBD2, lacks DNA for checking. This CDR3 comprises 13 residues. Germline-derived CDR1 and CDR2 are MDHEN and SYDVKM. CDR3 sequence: CATFSGTSYEQYF.

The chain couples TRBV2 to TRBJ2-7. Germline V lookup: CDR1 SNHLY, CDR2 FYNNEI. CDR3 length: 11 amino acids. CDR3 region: CASTSTYEQYF.

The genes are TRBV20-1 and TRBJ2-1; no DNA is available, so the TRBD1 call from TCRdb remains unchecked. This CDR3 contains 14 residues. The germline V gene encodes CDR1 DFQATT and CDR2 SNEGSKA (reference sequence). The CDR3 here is CSARDKRLGRGQFF.

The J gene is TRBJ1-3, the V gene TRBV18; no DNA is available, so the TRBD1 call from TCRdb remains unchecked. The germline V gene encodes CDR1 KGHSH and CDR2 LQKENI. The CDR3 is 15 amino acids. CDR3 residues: CASSPSPVPGNTIYF.

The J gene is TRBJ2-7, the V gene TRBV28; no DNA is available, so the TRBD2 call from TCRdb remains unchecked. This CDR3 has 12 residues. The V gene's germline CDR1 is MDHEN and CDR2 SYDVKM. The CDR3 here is CASRALGYEQYF. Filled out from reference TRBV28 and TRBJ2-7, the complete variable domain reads DVKVTQSSRYLVKRTGEKVFLECVQDMDHENMFWYRQDPGLGLRLIYFSYDVKMKEKGDIPEGYSVSREKKERFSLILESASTNQTSMYLCASRALGYEQYFGPGTRLTVT.

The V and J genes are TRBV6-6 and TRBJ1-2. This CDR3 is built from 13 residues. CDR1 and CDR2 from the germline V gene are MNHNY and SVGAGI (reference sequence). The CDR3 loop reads CASSFIPNYGYTF.

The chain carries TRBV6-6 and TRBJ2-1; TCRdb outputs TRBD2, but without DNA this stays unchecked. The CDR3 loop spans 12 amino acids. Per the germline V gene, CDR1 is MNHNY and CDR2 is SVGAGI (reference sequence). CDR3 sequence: CASRRDLPEQFF.

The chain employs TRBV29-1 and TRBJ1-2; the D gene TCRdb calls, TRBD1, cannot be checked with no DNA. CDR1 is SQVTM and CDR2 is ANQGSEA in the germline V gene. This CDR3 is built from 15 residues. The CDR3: CSVGQGSFSSYGYTF.

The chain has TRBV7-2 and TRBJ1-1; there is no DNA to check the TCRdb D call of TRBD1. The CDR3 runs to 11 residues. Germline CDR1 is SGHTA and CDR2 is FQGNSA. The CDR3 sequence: CASGANTEAFF.

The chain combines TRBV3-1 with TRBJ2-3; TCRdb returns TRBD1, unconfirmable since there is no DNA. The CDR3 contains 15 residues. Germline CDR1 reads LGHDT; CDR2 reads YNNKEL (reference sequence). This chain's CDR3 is CASSQLGPHTDTQYF.

The CDR3: CASSLGTGSNSPLHF. The rearrangement joins TRBV7-9 to TRBJ1-6; as DNA is missing, the TRBD1 call by TCRdb cannot be tested. Germline V gene data show CDR1 as SEHNR and CDR2 as FQNEAQ (reference sequence). The CDR3 sequence is 15 residues long.

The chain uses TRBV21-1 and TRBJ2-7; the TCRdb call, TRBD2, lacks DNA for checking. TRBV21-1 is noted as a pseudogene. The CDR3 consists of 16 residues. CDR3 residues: CASSEAGLASRVEQYF.

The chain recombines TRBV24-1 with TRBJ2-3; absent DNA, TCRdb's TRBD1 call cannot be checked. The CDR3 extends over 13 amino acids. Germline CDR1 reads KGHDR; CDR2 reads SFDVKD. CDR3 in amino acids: CATTAQGTDTQYF.

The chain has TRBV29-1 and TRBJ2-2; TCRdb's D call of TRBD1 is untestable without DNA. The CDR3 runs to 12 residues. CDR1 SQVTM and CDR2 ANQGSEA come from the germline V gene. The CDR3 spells CSVRDVTGELFF.

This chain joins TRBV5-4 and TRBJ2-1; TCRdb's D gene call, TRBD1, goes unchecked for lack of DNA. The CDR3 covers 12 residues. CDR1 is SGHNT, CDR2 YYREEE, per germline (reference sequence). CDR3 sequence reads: CASSMAGGQVFF.

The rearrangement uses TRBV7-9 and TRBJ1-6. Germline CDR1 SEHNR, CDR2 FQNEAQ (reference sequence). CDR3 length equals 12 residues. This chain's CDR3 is CASSLGSRPLHF.

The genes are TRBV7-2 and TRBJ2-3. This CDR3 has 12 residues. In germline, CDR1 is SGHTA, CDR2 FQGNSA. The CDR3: CASSLDSSTQYF. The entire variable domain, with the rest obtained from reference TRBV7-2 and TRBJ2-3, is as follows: GAGVSQSPSNKVTEKGKDVELRCDPISGHTALYWYRQSLGQGLEFLIYFQGNSAPDKSGLPSDRFSAERTGGSVSTLTIQRTQQEDSAVYLCASSLDSSTQYFGPGTRLTVL.

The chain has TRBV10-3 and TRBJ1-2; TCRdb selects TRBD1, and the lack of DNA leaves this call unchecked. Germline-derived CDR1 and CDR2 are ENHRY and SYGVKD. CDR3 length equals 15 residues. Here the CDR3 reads CAFSRANSALGGYTF.